This is a list of T cell receptor beta chains from one sample in a study of shared clonotypes between healthy human individuals. Measured with immunoSEQ multiplex PCR; TCRdb has only the in-frame clones, and not every one. Of roughly 2.1 million clones listed, just over 90% are singletons. The material sequenced was naive CD8+ T cells from PBMCs. Receptors were obtained from a man in his late teens or twenties in good health. Some clones in this sample may be carry-over from other donors' samples. Each CDR3 is given with its conserved first and last residue. The D gene is left open where the match is weak. Clone size is stated in some rows and not others, as once, few, many or a class when expanded.

D	J	size	V	CDR3	DNA
TRBD2	TRBJ2-7	NA	TRBV6-1	CASSVGWKIAGAYEQYF	TGTGCCAGCAGTGTGGGTTGGAAGATAGCGGGAGCCTACGAGCAGTACTTC
TRBD1	TRBJ2-2	NA	TRBV28	CASSLGAGGTGELFF	TGTGCCAGCAGTTTAGGGGCAGGGGGCACCGGGGAGCTGTTTTTT
TRBD1	TRBJ1-1	NA	TRBV18	CASSPPTGGADTEAFF	TGTGCCAGCTCACCACCGACAGGGGGCGCGGACACTGAAGCTTTCTTT
NA	TRBJ1-1	few	TRBV7-9	CASSLGVPDTEAFF	TGTGCCAGCAGCTTAGGGGTACCAGACACTGAAGCTTTCTTT
NA	TRBJ1-4	NA	TRBV9	CASSSGGSLNEKLFF	TGTGCCAGCAGCTCTGGGGGGAGCCTTAATGAAAAACTGTTTTTT
TRBD1	TRBJ2-1	NA	TRBV19	CASSTPPGPRGPHEQFF	TGTGCCAGTAGTACACCACCGGGCCCCAGGGGGCCACATGAGCAGTTCTTC
NA	TRBJ2-2	NA	TRBV2	CASSEAQVMTSTGELFF	TGTGCCAGCAGTGAAGCGCAAGTCATGACGAGCACCGGGGAGCTGTTTTTT
TRBD2	TRBJ2-1	NA	TRBV7-8	CASSLVRGREASKSYNEQFF	TGTGCCAGCAGCCTAGTCCGCGGGCGGGAGGCCTCCAAATCCTACAATGAGCAGTTCTTC
TRBD2	TRBJ2-1	NA	TRBV5-6	CASRPREMNEQFF	TGTGCCAGCAGACCGCGGGAGATGAATGAGCAGTTCTTC
NA	TRBJ2-1	NA	TRBV7-9	CASSLTAGTSYNEQFF	TGTGCCAGCAGCTTAACCGCGGGGACGTCTTACAATGAGCAGTTCTTC
TRBD2	TRBJ2-7	NA	TRBV9	CASSASWTSGEQYF	TGTGCCAGCAGCGCCAGCTGGACTAGCGGAGAGCAGTACTTC
NA	TRBJ2-7	NA	TRBV7-9	CASSSSVGSSYEQYF	TGTGCCAGCAGCTCGTCTGTCGGCAGCTCCTACGAGCAGTACTTC
NA	TRBJ2-2	NA	TRBV9	CASSISGVGTGELFF	TGTGCCAGCAGCATCTCAGGAGTAGGCACCGGGGAGCTGTTTTTT
TRBD2	TRBJ2-1	once	TRBV9	CASSGGRVHEQFF	TGTGCCAGCAGCGGCGGGAGGGTCCATGAGCAGTTCTTC
NA	TRBJ2-5	NA	TRBV28	CASSLRLAGETQYF	TGTGCCAGCAGTTTACGGCTAGCTGGAGAGACCCAGTACTTC
NA	TRBJ2-2	NA	TRBV4-3	CASSPTTGYFTGELFF	TGCGCCAGCAGCCCGACCACAGGGTATTTTACCGGGGAGCTGTTTTTT
TRBD2	TRBJ2-7	NA	TRBV5-3	CARSLNGREATSGHEQYF	TGTGCCAGAAGCTTGAATGGGCGGGAGGCAACATCGGGCCACGAGCAGTACTTC
TRBD1	TRBJ2-7	NA	TRBV2	CASSEGPGQGGYEQYF	TGTGCCAGCAGTGAAGGACCGGGACAGGGAGGCTACGAGCAGTACTTC
NA	TRBJ2-2	NA	TRBV15	CATSRRQGPGELFF	TGTGCCACCAGCAGACGCCAGGGCCCCGGGGAGCTGTTTTTT
NA	TRBJ2-3	NA	TRBV4-1	CASSDYGLGDTQYF	TGCGCCAGCAGCGACTACGGATTGGGTGATACGCAGTATTTT
NA	TRBJ2-3	once	TRBV10-3	CAISENGFLDTQYF	TGTGCCATCAGTGAGAACGGTTTCCTAGATACGCAGTATTTT
TRBD2	TRBJ2-5	NA	TRBV27	CASRGLAGRAQYF	TGTGCCAGCAGGGGACTAGCGGGCCGCGCCCAGTACTTC
NA	TRBJ1-1	NA	TRBV7-9	CASSLDQGRNTEAFF	TGTGCCAGCAGCTTAGATCAGGGGAGGAACACTGAAGCTTTCTTT
TRBD1	TRBJ2-7	NA	TRBV4-3	CASSRAGQGPEQYF	TGCGCCAGCAGCCGGGCAGGACAGGGGCCGGAGCAGTACTTC
NA	TRBJ2-7	NA	TRBV28	CASTGSSYEQYF	TGTGCCAGCACAGGGTCCTCCTACGAGCAGTACTTC
NA	TRBJ1-4	NA	TRBV4-3	CASSQVWTAGEKLFF	TGCGCCAGCAGCCAAGTTTGGACAGCGGGTGAAAAACTGTTTTTT
NA	TRBJ1-1	NA	TRBV15	CATSPGPNTEAFF	TGTGCCACCAGTCCCGGACCGAACACTGAAGCTTTCTTT
NA	TRBJ1-1	few	TRBV30	CAWSPQNTEAFF	TGTGCCTGGAGCCCACAGAACACTGAAGCTTTCTTT
NA	TRBJ2-3	NA	TRBV7-9	CASSSGTPSTDTQYF	TGTGCCAGCAGTTCCGGGACACCTAGCACAGATACGCAGTATTTT
NA	TRBJ1-1	NA	TRBV27	CASSLSWGNTEAFF	TGTGCCAGCAGTTTATCGTGGGGGAACACTGAAGCTTTCTTT
NA	TRBJ1-4	NA	TRBV27	CASSLGGAPEKLFF	TGTGCCAGCAGTTTAGGAGGAGCTCCCGAAAAACTGTTTTTT
NA	TRBJ2-1	NA	TRBV27	CASSFRGELYNEQFF	TGTGCCAGCAGTTTCAGGGGAGAGCTCTACAATGAGCAGTTCTTC
TRBD1	TRBJ1-2	NA	TRBV5-1	CASSLPHDRDGYTF	TGCGCCAGCAGCTTGCCCCACGACAGGGACGGCTACACCTTC
TRBD2	TRBJ2-1	NA	TRBV7-3	CASSFGTSGNEQFF	TGTGCCAGCAGCTTCGGGACTAGCGGCAATGAGCAGTTCTTC
TRBD1	TRBJ2-7	NA	TRBV4-3	CASSLGQGSTYEQYF	TGCGCCAGCAGCCTTGGACAGGGGTCCACCTACGAGCAGTACTTC
TRBD1	TRBJ2-4	NA	TRBV11-3	CASSLGDGTGKNIQYF	TGTGCCAGCAGCTTAGGGGACGGGACAGGGAAAAACATTCAGTACTTC
TRBD1	TRBJ2-7	NA	TRBV7-3	CASSLTGTGPYEQYF	TGTGCCAGCAGCTTAACCGGGACAGGGCCCTACGAGCAGTACTTC